This T cell receptor (beta chain) appears in the sequencing data of a study of PD-1 blockade in classical Hodgkin lymphoma. Study overall: Patients received nivolumab 3 mg/kg intravenously every 2 weeks.

Brentuximab vedotin exposure varied, and every patient relapsed after autologous stem cell transplantation. Using immunoSEQ multiplex PCR, the repertoire was profiled, and TCRdb retains in-frame clones only, with some absent. The sample carries 5,500 to 8,000 clones, roughly 86% recorded once. The TCR comes from a human donor with classical Hodgkin lymphoma. Sequences were derived from peripheral blood mononuclear cells (PBMCs), sampled at baseline.

This CDR3 reads CASSAYYEQFF. CDR3 bases: TGTGCCAGTAGTGCTTACTATGAGCAGTTCTTC. The chain employs TRBV19 and TRBJ2-1; no clear D. CDR1 is LNHDA and CDR2 is SQIVND in the germline V gene (reference sequence). This CDR3 is built from 11 residues. The V end lost 5 bases, the J end lost 8 bases, and 7 bases lay between the germline ends.